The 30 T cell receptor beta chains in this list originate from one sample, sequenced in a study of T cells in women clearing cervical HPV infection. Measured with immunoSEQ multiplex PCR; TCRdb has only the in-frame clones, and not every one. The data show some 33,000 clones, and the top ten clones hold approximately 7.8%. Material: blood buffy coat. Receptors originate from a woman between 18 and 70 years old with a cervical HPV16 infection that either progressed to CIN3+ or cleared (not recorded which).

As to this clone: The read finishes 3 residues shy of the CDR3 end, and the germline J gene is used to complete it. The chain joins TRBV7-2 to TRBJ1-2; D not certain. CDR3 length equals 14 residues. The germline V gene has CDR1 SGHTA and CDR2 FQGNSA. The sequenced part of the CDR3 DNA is TGTGCCAGCAGCCGAGCGGGGAGCACAGATACC. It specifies CASSRAGSTDT. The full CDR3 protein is CASSRAGSTDTYTF.

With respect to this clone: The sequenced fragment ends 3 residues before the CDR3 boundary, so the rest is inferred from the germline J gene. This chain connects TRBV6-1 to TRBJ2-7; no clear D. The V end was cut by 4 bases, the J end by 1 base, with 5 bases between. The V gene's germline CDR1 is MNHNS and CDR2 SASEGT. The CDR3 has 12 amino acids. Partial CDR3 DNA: TGTGCCAGCAGTGTCGTATCCTACGAG. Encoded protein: CASSVVSYE. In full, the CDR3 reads CASSVVSYEQYF.

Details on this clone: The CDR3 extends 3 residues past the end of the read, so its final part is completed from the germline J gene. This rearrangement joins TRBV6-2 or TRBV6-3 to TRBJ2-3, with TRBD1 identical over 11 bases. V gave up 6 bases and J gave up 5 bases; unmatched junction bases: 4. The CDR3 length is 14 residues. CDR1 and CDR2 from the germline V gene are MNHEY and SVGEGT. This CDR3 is CASRPGQGVDTQYF. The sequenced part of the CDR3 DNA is TGTGCCAGCAGACCGGGACAGGGGGTAGATACG.

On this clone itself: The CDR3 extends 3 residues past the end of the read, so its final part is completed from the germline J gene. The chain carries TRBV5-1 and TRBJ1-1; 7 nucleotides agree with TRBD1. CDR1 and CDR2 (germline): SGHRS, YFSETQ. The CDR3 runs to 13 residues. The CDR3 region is CASSFGGGGWAFF. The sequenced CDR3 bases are TGCGCCAGCAGCTTTGGAGGGGGCGGGTGG.

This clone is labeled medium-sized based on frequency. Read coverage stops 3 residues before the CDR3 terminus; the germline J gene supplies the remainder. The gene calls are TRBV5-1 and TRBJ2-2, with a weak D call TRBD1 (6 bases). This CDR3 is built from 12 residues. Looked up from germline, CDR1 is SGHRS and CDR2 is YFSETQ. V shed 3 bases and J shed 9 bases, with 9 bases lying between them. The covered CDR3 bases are TGCGCCAGCAGCTGGGACAAGTGGGAG. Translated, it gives CASSWDKWE. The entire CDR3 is CASSWDKWELFF.

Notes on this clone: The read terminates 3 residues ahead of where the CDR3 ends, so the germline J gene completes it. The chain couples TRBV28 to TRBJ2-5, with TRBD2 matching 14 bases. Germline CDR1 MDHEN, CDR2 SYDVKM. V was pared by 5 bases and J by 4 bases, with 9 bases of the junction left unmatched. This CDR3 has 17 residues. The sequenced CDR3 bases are TGTGCCAGCAGTCCCCATCGTGGACTAGCGGGAGGAGAGACC. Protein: CASSPHRGLAGGET. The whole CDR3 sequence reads CASSPHRGLAGGETQYF.

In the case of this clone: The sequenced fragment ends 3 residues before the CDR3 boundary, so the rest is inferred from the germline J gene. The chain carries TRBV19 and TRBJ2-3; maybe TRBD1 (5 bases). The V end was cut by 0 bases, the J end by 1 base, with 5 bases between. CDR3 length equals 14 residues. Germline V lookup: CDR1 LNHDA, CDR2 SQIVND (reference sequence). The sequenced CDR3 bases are TGTGCCAGTAGTATAGAGACAGGCACAGATACG. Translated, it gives CASSIETGTDT. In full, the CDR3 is CASSIETGTDTQYF. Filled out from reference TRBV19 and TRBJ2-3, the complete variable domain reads DGGITQSPKYLFRKEGQNVTLSCEQNLNHDAMYWYRQDPGQGLRLIYYSQIVNDFQKGDIAEGYSVSREKKESFPLTVTSAQKNPTAFYLCASSIETGTDTQYFGPGTRLTVL.

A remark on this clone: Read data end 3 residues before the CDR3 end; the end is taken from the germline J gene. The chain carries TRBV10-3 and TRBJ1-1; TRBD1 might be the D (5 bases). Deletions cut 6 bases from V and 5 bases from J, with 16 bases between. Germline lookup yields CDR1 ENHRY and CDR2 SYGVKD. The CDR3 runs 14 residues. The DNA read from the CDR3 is TGTGCCATCAGGGAACAGCTGGGGGGAACTGAA. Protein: CAIREQLGGTE. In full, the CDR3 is CAIREQLGGTEAFF.

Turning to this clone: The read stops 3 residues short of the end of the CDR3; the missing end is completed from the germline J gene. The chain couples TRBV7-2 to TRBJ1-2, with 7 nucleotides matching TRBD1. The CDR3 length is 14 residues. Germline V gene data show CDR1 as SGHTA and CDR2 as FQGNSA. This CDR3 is CASSLETGYNDYTF. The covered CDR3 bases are TGTGCCAGCAGCTTAGAGACAGGGTACAATGAC.

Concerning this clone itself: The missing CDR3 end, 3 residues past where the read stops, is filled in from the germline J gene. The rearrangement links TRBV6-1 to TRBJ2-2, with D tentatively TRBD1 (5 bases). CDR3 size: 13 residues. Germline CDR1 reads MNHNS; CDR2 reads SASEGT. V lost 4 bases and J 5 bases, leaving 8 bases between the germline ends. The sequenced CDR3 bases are TGTGCCAGCAGTGTATCAGGGACCGGGGAG. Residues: CASSVSGTGE. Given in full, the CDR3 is CASSVSGTGELFF.

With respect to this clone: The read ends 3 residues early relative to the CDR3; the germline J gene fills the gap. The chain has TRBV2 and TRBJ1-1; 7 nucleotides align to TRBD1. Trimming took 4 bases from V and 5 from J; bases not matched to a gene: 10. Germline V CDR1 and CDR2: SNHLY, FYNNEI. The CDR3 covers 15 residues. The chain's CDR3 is CASSALQGRRTEAFF. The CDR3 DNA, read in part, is TGTGCCAGCAGTGCTTTACAGGGGAGGCGAACTGAA.

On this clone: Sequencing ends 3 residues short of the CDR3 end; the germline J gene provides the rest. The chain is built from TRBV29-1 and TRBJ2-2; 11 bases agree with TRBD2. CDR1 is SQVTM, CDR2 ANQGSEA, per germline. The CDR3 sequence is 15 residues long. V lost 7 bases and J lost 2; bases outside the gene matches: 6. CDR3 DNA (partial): TGCAGCGCAGGGACTAGCGGACCTAACACCGGGGAG. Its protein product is CSAGTSGPNTGE. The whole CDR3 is CSAGTSGPNTGELFF.

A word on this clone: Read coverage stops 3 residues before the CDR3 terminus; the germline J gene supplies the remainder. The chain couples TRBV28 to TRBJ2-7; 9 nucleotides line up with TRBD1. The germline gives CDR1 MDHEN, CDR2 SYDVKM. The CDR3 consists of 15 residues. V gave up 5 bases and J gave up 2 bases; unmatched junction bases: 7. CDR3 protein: CASSRRTGATYEQYF. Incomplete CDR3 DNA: TGTGCCAGCAGTCGCCGGACAGGGGCAACCTACGAG.

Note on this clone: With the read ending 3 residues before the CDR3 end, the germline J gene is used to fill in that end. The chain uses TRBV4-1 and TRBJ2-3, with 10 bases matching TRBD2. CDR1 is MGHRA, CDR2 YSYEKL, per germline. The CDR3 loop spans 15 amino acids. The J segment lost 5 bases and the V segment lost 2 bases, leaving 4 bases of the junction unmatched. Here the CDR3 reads CASSQLAGVGDTQYF. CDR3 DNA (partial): TGCGCCAGCAGCCAACTAGCGGGGGTGGGAGATACG.

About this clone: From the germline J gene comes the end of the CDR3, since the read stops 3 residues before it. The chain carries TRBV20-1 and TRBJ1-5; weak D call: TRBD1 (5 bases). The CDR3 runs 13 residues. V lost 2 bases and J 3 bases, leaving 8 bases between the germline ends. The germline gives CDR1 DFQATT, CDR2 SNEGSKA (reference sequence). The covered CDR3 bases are TGCAGTGCTAGATTACAGGACAATCAGCCC. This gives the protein CSARLQDNQP. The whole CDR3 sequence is CSARLQDNQPQHF.

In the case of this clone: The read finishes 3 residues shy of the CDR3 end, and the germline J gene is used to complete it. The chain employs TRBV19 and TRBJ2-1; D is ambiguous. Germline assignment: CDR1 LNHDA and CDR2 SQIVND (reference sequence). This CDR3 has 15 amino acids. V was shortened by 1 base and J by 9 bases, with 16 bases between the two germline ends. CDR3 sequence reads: CASSIGLVESGEQFF. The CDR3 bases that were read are TGTGCCAGTAGTATAGGACTGGTCGAATCGGGTGAG.

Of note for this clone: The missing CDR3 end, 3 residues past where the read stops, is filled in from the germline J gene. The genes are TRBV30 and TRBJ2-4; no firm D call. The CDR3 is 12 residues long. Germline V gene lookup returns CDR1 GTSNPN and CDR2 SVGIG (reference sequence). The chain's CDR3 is CAWSRPLFSQYF. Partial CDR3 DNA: TGTGCCTGGAGCAGGCCGCTCTTTAGT.

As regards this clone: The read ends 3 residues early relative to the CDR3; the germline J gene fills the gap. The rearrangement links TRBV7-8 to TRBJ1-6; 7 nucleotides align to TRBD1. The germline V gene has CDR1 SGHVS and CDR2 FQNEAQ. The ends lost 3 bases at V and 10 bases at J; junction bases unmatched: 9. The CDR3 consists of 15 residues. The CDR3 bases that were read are TGTGCCAGCAGCTTCATGACAGGGTTAGAGTCACCC. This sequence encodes CASSFMTGLESP. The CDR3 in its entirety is CASSFMTGLESPLHF.

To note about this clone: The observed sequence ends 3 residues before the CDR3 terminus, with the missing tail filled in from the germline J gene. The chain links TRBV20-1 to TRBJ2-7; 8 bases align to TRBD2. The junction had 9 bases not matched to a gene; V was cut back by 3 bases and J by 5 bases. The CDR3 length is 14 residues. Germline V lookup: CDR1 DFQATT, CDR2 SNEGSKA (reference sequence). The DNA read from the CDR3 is TGCAGTGCTAGCAAAGCGGGACTAGAACACGAG. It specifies CSASKAGLEHE. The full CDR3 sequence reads CSASKAGLEHEQYF.

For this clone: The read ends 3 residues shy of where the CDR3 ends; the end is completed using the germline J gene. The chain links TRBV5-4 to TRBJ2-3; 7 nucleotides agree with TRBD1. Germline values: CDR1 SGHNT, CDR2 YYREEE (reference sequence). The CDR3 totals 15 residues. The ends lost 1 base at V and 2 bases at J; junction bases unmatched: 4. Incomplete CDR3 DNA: TGTGCCAGCAGCTTGAAGAGGGGGCCCACAGATACG. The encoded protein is CASSLKRGPTDT. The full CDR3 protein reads CASSLKRGPTDTQYF.

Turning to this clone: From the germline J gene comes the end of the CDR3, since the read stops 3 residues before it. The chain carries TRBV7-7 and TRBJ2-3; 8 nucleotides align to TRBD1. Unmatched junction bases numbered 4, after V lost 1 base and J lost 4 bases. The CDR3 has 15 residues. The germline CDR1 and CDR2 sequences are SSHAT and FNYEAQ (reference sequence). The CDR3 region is CASSLGAGGSDTQYF. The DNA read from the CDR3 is TGTGCCAGCAGCTTAGGGGCAGGGGGCTCAGATACG.

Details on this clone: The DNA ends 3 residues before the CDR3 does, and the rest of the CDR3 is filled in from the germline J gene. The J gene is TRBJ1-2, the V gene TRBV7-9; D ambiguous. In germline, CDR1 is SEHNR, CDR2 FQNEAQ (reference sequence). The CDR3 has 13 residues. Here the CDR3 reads CASSLESTEGYTF. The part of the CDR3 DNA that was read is TGTGCCAGCAGCTTAGAAAGTACAGAAGGC.

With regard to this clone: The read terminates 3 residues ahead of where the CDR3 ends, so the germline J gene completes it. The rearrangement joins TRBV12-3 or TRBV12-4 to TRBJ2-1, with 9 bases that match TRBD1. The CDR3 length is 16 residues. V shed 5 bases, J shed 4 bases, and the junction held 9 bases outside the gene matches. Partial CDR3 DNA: TGTGCCAGCAGTGCTAACGCCGGGACAGGGTACAATGAG. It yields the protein CASSANAGTGYNE. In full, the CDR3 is CASSANAGTGYNEQFF.

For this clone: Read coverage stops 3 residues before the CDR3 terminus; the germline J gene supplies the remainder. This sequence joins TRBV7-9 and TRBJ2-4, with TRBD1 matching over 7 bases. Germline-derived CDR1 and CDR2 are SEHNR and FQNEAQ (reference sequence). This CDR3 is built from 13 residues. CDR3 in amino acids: CASSVDRADGQYF. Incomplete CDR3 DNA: TGTGCCAGCAGCGTCGACAGGGCAGATGGT.

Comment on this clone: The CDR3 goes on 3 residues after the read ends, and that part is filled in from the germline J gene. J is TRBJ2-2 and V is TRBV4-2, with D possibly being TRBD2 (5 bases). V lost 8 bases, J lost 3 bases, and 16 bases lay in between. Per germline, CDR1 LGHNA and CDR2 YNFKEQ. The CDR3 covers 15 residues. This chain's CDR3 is CASGLSRADTGELFF. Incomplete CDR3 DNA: TGTGCCAGCGGACTCTCAAGGGCGGACACCGGGGAG.

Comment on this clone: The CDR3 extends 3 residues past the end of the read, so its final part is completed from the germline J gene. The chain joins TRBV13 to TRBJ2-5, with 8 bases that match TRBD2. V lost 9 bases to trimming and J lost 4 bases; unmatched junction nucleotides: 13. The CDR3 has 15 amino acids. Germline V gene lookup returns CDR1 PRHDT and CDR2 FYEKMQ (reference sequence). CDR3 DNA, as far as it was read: TGTGCCAGTCTAACTGCGGGAGGAGTTTCAGAGACC. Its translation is CASLTAGGVSET. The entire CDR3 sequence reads CASLTAGGVSETQYF. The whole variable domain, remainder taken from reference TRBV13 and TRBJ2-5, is AAGVIQSPRHLIKEKRETATLKCYPIPRHDTVYWYQQGPGQDPQFLISFYEKMQSDKGSIPDRFSAQQFSDYHSELNMSSLELGDSALYFCASLTAGGVSETQYFGPGTRLLVL.

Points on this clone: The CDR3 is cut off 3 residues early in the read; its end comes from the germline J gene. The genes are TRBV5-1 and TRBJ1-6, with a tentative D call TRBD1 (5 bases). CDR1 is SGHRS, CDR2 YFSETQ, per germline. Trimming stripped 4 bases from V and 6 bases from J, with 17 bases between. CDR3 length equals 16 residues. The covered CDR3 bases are TGCGCCAGCAGCCTACGGGGCGACGGGGGTAATTCACCC. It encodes CASSLRGDGGNSP. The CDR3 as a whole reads CASSLRGDGGNSPLHF.

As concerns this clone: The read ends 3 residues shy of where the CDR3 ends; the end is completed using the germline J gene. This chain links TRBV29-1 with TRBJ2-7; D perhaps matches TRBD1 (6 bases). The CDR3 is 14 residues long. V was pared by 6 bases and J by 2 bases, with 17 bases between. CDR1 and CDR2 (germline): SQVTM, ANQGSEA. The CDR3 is CSVGTPPLPYEQYF. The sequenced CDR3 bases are TGCAGCGTAGGGACACCACCCCTCCCCTACGAG.

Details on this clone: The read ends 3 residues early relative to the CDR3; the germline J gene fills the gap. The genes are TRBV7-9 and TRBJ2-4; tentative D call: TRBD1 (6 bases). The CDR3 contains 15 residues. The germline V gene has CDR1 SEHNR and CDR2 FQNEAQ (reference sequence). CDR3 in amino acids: CASTFQSGAKDGQYF. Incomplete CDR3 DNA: TGTGCCAGCACCTTCCAATCAGGGGCTAAGGATGGT.

The sequenced part of the CDR3 DNA is TGTGCCAGCAGCGCCGGGGGTGGGGGGGCGGAGACC. Its translation is CASSAGGGGAET. The whole CDR3 is CASSAGGGGAETQYF. V and J are TRBV7-3 and TRBJ2-5; D might be TRBD2 (7 bases). The CDR3 end lies 3 residues beyond the end of the read and is filled in from the germline J gene. Trimming took 5 bases from V and 5 from J, leaving 18 bases between them. The CDR3 is 15 residues long. The V gene's germline CDR1 is SGHTA and CDR2 FQGTGA.